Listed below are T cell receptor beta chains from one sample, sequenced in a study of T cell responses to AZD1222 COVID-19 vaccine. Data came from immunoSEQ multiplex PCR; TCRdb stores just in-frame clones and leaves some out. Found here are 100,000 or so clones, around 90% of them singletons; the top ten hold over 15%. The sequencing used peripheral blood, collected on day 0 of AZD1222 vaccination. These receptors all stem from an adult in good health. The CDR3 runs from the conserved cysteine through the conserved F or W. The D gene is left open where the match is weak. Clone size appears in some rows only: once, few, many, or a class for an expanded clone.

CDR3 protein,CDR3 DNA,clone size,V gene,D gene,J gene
CASSLRGMAEAFF,TGTGCCAGTAGTCTTAGGGGTATGGCTGAAGCTTTCTTT,once,TRBV19,.,TRBJ1-1
CASSQDSQGRGYTF,TGTGCCAGCAGCCAAGATTCGCAGGGCCGGGGCTACACCTTC,few,TRBV3-1/TRBV3-2,.,TRBJ1-2
CASSSDGESSYEQYF,TGTGCCAGCAGCTCGGACGGGGAGAGCTCCTACGAGCAGTACTTC,.,TRBV7-9,.,TRBJ2-7
CASNPGTRIDEQFF,TGCGCCAGCAACCCCGGGACTCGAATCGATGAGCAGTTCTTC,.,TRBV5-1,.,TRBJ2-1
CASSPRAQGLITGELFF,TGTGCCAGCTCACCGCGCGCCCAGGGGCTTATCACCGGGGAGCTGTTTTTT,.,TRBV18,.,TRBJ2-2
CASSSLQVYGYTF,TGTGCCAGCTCCTCCTTACAGGTCTATGGCTACACCTTC,.,TRBV18,.,TRBJ1-2
CASSSTGTGYYNEQFF,TGTGCCAGCAGTTCCACCGGGACAGGGTACTACAATGAGCAGTTCTTC,.,TRBV28,TRBD1,TRBJ2-1
CASSIGDRGEKLFF,TGTGCCAGTAGTATTGGTGACAGGGGTGAAAAACTGTTTTTT,.,TRBV19,TRBD1,TRBJ1-4
CATSDSSRENYNEQFF,TGTGCCACCAGTGATTCTTCGAGGGAGAATTACAATGAGCAGTTCTTC,.,TRBV24-1,.,TRBJ2-1
CASSQDLNRESAYEQYF,TGCGCCAGCAGCCAAGATCTTAACAGGGAATCAGCCTACGAGCAGTACTTC,.,TRBV4-1,.,TRBJ2-7
CASSQGDRGETQYF,TGTGCCAGCAGCCAAGGGGACAGGGGAGAGACCCAGTACTTC,.,TRBV3-1/TRBV3-2,TRBD1,TRBJ2-5
CASSKGLAGEYNEQFF,TGCGCCAGCAGCAAGGGACTAGCGGGGGAATACAATGAGCAGTTCTTC,.,TRBV5-1,TRBD2,TRBJ2-1
CASSPDGQPYGYTF,TGTGCCAGCTCACCAGATGGACAGCCCTATGGCTACACCTTC,.,TRBV18,.,TRBJ1-2
CASNPTTSGGENTGELFF,TGTGCCAGTAACCCGACGACTAGCGGGGGGGAGAACACCGGGGAGCTGTTTTTT,few,TRBV19,TRBD2,TRBJ2-2
CASSTGQENYGYTF,TGTGCCAGCAGTACGGGACAGGAAAACTATGGCTACACCTTC,.,TRBV28,TRBD1,TRBJ1-2
CASSPGGRTGELFF,TGTGCCAGCTCACCAGGTGGGCGTACCGGGGAGCTGTTTTTT,.,TRBV18,.,TRBJ2-2
CASSSRGGASYNEQFF,TGTGCCAGCAGCTCCCGGGGGGGGGCCTCCTACAATGAGCAGTTCTTC,.,TRBV7-9,TRBD2,TRBJ2-1
CATYKGYGYTF,TGTGCTACCTATAAAGGCTATGGCTACACCTTC,.,TRBV7-8,.,TRBJ1-2
CASSYRWETQYF,TGTGCCAGCAGCTATCGGTGGGAGACCCAGTACTTC,.,TRBV11-2,.,TRBJ2-5
CASSFGYTEAFF,TGTGCCAGCAGCTTTGGGTACACTGAAGCTTTCTTT,.,TRBV7-9,.,TRBJ1-1
CASSLAGGRNIQYF,TGTGCCAGCAGCTTAGCGGGAGGAAGGAACATTCAGTACTTC,once,TRBV7-2,.,TRBJ2-4